These T cell receptor beta chains were read from a single sample in a study of blood T cell repertoires in COVID-19. Clones were read by immunoSEQ multiplex PCR, and TCRdb kept only the in-frame ones, dropping some. The sample shows hundreds of thousands of clones, approximately 81% of them seen only once. The sample was peripheral blood. These receptors were obtained from an elderly woman with acute or convalescent COVID-19. The CDR3 runs from the conserved cysteine through the conserved F or W. A D gene is named only where the DNA matches it firmly. Not every row has a clone size; where given, it reads once, few, many or a size class.

size: few; J: TRBJ2-1; V: TRBV3-1/TRBV3-2; D: NA; DNA: TGTGCCAGCAGCCAAGATGCGGGCAGAGGTTGGCAGTTCTTC; CDR3: CASSQDAGRGWQFF
size: NA; J: TRBJ2-7; V: TRBV3-1/TRBV3-2; D: NA; DNA: TGTGCCAGCAGCCCGCGGGGAGCGTCCTACGAGCAGTACTTC; CDR3: CASSPRGASYEQYF
size: NA; J: TRBJ2-5; V: TRBV5-1; D: TRBD2; DNA: TGCGCCAGCAGCTTCGGAGGGGCGGGGGGAGAGACCCAGTACTTC; CDR3: CASSFGGAGGETQYF
size: many; J: TRBJ2-1; V: TRBV14; D: NA; DNA: TGTGCCAGCAGCCAATACCAGGGGCGTTCGTACAATGAGCAGTTCTTC; CDR3: CASSQYQGRSYNEQFF
size: many; J: TRBJ1-2; V: TRBV5-1; D: NA; DNA: TGCGCCAGCAGCTTGCTCCGGGAGGGGGTTCAGGGCTACACCTTC; CDR3: CASSLLREGVQGYTF
size: NA; J: TRBJ2-2; V: TRBV11-1; D: TRBD2; DNA: TGTGCCAGCAGCCCTACTAGCGGGAGAGGTACCGGGGAGCTGTTTTTT; CDR3: CASSPTSGRGTGELFF
size: NA; J: TRBJ1-4; V: TRBV9; D: NA; DNA: TGTGCCAGCAGCTGGAGGGAATCTAATGAAAAACTGTTTTTT; CDR3: CASSWRESNEKLFF
size: NA; J: TRBJ2-2; V: TRBV6-5; D: NA; DNA: TGTGCCAGCCACCCAGCGGAGAACACCGGGGAGCTGTTTTTT; CDR3: CASHPAENTGELFF
size: NA; J: TRBJ2-3; V: TRBV6-1; D: NA; DNA: TGTGCCAGCAGTGAAGCGGGAGGGACAACAGATACGCAGTATTTT; CDR3: CASSEAGGTTDTQYF
size: NA; J: TRBJ1-3; V: TRBV10-3; D: NA; DNA: TGTGCCATCAGTGAGTCAGGGGCATCTGGAAACACCATATATTTT; CDR3: CAISESGASGNTIYF
size: NA; J: TRBJ1-4; V: TRBV6-5; D: NA; DNA: TGTGCCAGCAGTTACTGGGGGCAGGGTGAAAAACTGTTTTTT; CDR3: CASSYWGQGEKLFF
size: few; J: TRBJ1-3; V: TRBV4-1; D: TRBD1; DNA: TGCGCCAGCAGCCCAGACAGGGGTTTGTCGATTCTCAGCTCTGGAAACACCATATATTTT; CDR3: CASSPDRGLSILSSGNTIYF
size: NA; J: TRBJ2-2; V: TRBV3-1/TRBV3-2; D: TRBD2; DNA: TGTGCCAGCAGCGGTACTAGCGGGGGGGCCGTCGGGGAGCTGTTTTTT; CDR3: CASSGTSGGAVGELFF
size: NA; J: TRBJ1-1; V: TRBV6-5; D: NA; DNA: TGTGCCAGCAGTTACTCGGCCGGGGGGAACACTGAAGCTTTCTTT; CDR3: CASSYSAGGNTEAFF
size: NA; J: TRBJ1-3; V: TRBV6-1; D: NA; DNA: TGTGCCAGCAGTGAACAGGGTATCACTGGAAACACCATATATTTT; CDR3: CASSEQGITGNTIYF
size: NA; J: TRBJ1-4; V: TRBV2; D: NA; DNA: TGTGCCAGCAAAAGACTGACCGGGGGGGAAAAACTGTTTTTT; CDR3: CASKRLTGGEKLFF
size: NA; J: TRBJ1-2; V: TRBV9; D: TRBD1; DNA: TGTGCCAGCTCATGGGGGGGACAGGGCGAGGGCTATGGCTACACCTTC; CDR3: CASSWGGQGEGYGYTF
size: NA; J: TRBJ2-3; V: TRBV19; D: NA; DNA: TGTGCCAGTAGCACGGTGGGCAGCACAGATACGCAGTATTTT; CDR3: CASSTVGSTDTQYF
size: NA; J: TRBJ1-2; V: TRBV28; D: NA; DNA: TGTGCCAGCAGTTTACAGGGGTCCTATGGCTACACCTTC; CDR3: CASSLQGSYGYTF
size: NA; J: TRBJ2-3; V: TRBV18; D: TRBD2; DNA: TGTGCCAGCTCACATCGAGGGAGCGGGGAGCGAACCACAGATACGCAGTATTTT; CDR3: CASSHRGSGERTTDTQYF